This T cell receptor (beta chain) comes out of a study of read filtering for tumor transcriptome and immune sequencing. About the study: Among patients, approximately 16 were male and 14 female, aged roughly 45 to 80 (mean approximately 71). Whole-transcriptome libraries were prepared after DNase treatment.

The study's findings and limits: Dropping single-read clonotypes raised IR-seq and RNA-seq shared-clonotype correlation.

This clonotype has at least ten counts. The antigen remains unidentified. The V gene lost 0 bases and the J gene lost 1 base, with 13 bases spanning the gap. This CDR3 is 15 amino acids long. Germline-derived CDR1 and CDR2 are DFQATT and SNEGSKA (reference sequence). From about 0.4 ug of RNA, a library with molecular barcoded alpha/delta and beta/gamma adaptors was made. In TCRdb, the reads were re-called with MiXCR into one record per CDR3 protein. The data hold about 63,000 distinct CDR3 sequences, with around 14% observed a single time. The receptor was isolated from a donor over 35 with multiple myeloma. The chain combines TRBV20-1 with TRBJ2-7; D gene uncertain. What was sequenced was a population of CD138-negative cells sorted from bone marrow. The DNA of the CDR3 is TGCAGTGCTAGAGATCGCCTGAAAAATTCCTACGAGCAGTACTTC. Protein product: CSARDRLKNSYEQYF.